This T cell receptor (beta chain) derives from a study of blood T cell repertoires in COVID-19. Germline lookup yields CDR1 GTSNPN and CDR2 SVGIG (reference sequence). CDR3 length equals 14 residues. V was pared by 0 bases and J by 6 bases, with 12 bases between. Profiling relied on immunoSEQ multiplex PCR, and the TCRdb table lists in-frame clones only, not all of them. The data hold about 200,000 clones, with roughly 86% observed a single time. The source material was PBMCs or T cells enriched from blood (not recorded which). The J gene is TRBJ2-1, the V gene TRBV30; TRBD1 is a possible D gene (5 bases). The origin of this receptor is a man in his forties or fifties with acute COVID-19. The CDR3 bases are TGTGCCTGGAGTGTAAGAAGCAGGGTCAATGAGCAGTTCTTC. This translates into CAWSVRSRVNEQFF.